The present TCR beta chain was sequenced within a study of T cells in Graves' hyperthyroidism and ophthalmopathy. The patients, who ranged from 18 to 65 in age, presented with newly diagnosed hyperthyroidism lasting under 2 months. Together with thyroid ultrasound, orbital computed tomography, serum thyroxine and TRAb, clinical symptoms were used for diagnoses. From more than 9 ml of fresh peripheral blood, PBMCs were isolated. Amplification targeted TCR beta CDR3 regions from RNA transcripts. The study used the HTBI primer set for a first-round RT-PCR of the TCR CDR3. TCRdb fed the multiplex PCR reads into MiXCR, producing one record per CDR3 protein. Of a few hundred thousand distinct CDR3 sequences detected, less than 25% appear once; the ten largest clones hold around 27%. This CDR3 spans 14 amino acids. Deletions cut 0 bases from V and 3 bases from J, with 8 bases between. CDR1 is SNHLY and CDR2 is FYNNEI in the germline V gene.

The TCR sequence derives from a man aged 18-30 years with Graves' hyperthyroidism. The V and J genes are TRBV2 and TRBJ2-5; D is possibly TRBD1 or TRBD2 (5 bases each). Input material: blood. CDR3 residues: CASSEARGEETQYF. DNA of the CDR3: TGTGCCAGCAGTGAAGCGCGAGGGGAAGAGACCCAGTACTTC.